This TCR beta chain was found in a study of glioma-infiltrating T cells. TCR alpha and beta CDR3 regions were amplified from RNA using iRepertoire nested multiplex PCR. Input was about 95-400 ng of tissue mRNA or PBMC total RNA. TCRdb used MiXCR to reprocess the multiplex PCR reads, holding one entry per CDR3 protein. Counted here are 150,000 or so distinct CDR3 sequences, about 39% occurring once; the ten biggest clones make up around a fifth. This clonotype was counted a few times. Sample: glioma tissue, nonneoplastic brain tissue, or PBMCs (not recorded which). The receptor's source is a human donor with low-grade glioma or glioblastoma, undergoing nonglioma brain surgery, or in good health (not recorded which).

CDR3 coding DNA: TGTGCCAGCAGTACCGGGACTAGCGGCACAGATACGCAGTATTTT. Translated, it gives CASSTGTSGTDTQYF. This chain uses TRBV6-1 with TRBJ2-3, with 10 positions matching TRBD2. Germline V gene data show CDR1 as MNHNS and CDR2 as SASEGT. The CDR3 has 15 residues. The trim removed 5 bases at V and 1 base at J, leaving 3 bases unmatched.